Shown below are 25 T cell receptor beta chains from a single sample sequenced in a study of blood T cells in healthy people across ages. A sample-barcoded 5' primer and a J-beta primer mix were used in a second PCR of roughly 7 to 11 cycles. One entry per CDR3 protein results from TCRdb running MiXCR on the 5' RACE reads. The sample contains 850,000 or so distinct CDR3 sequences, less than 35% of which appear only once. Sample: blood. Source of these receptors: a woman older than 75 in good health.

To note about this clonotype: Mismatch with germline at one junction end may stem from a read error. V usage is TRBV7-9 and J usage is TRBJ1-2; TRBD1 agrees at 7 bases. Germline lookup yields CDR1 SEHNR and CDR2 FQNEAQ (reference sequence). This CDR3 is built from 15 residues. CDR3 DNA: TGTGCCCGCAGCTTAGGAAGGGGGCAGTTCTATGGCTACACCTTC. Translated, it gives CARSLGRGQFYGYTF.

CDR3 nucleotides: TGCGCCAGCGGGACTAGCGGGGGGACCGGGGAGCTGTTTTTT. Translated, it gives CASGTSGGTGELFF. The chain links TRBV10-1 to TRBJ2-2, with 15 bases identical to TRBD2. Germline CDR1 reads WNHNN; CDR2 reads SYGVQD (reference sequence). Unmatched junction bases numbered 0, after V lost 8 bases and J lost 5 bases. This CDR3 has 14 residues.

This clonotype showed up just a few times. The rearrangement uses TRBV7-2 and TRBJ1-2; TRBD1 might be the D (6 bases). The CDR3 is 12 amino acids. In germline, CDR1 is SGHTA, CDR2 FQGNSA. V was clipped by 5 bases and J by 8 bases, with 12 bases between them. CDR3: CASSAGVRGYTF. The CDR3 nucleotides are TGTGCCAGCAGCGCAGGGGTGAGAGGCTACACCTTC. The full variable domain, rest sourced from reference TRBV7-2 and TRBJ1-2, is GAGVSQSPSNKVTEKGKDVELRCDPISGHTALYWYRQSLGQGLEFLIYFQGNSAPDKSGLPSDRFSAERTGGSVSTLTIQRTQQEDSAVYLCASSAGVRGYTFGSGTRLTVV.

This clonotype was seen ten or more times. The V call is TRBV24-1, the J call TRBJ2-1, with no clear D. The CDR3 consists of 16 residues. Germline V gene data show CDR1 as KGHDR and CDR2 as SFDVKD. Trimming shortened V by 4 bases and J by 2 bases, and 14 bases separated the two germline ends. The CDR3 here is CATSEPGSLTYNEQFF. The CDR3 DNA is TGTGCCACCAGTGAGCCCGGGTCGCTTACCTACAATGAGCAGTTCTTC.

V is TRBV20-1 and J is TRBJ1-5; 7 nucleotides align to TRBD1. CDR1 DFQATT and CDR2 SNEGSKA come from the germline V gene (reference sequence). The length of the CDR3 is 15 residues. V trimming: 0 bases; J trimming: 7 bases; junction bases outside the gene matches: 9. This CDR3 reads CSARDQGGGGQPQHF. CDR3 coding DNA: TGCAGTGCTAGAGATCAGGGAGGGGGCGGGCAGCCCCAGCATTTT.

This clonotype has just one count. The V and J genes are TRBV9 and TRBJ2-3, with no clear D. The CDR3 loop spans 17 amino acids. Germline loops: CDR1 SGDLS, CDR2 YYNGEE. V lost 0 bases to trimming and J lost 4 bases, with 18 bases between them. The CDR3 sequence is CASSVAPSRVAADTQYF. CDR3 in DNA: TGTGCCAGCAGCGTAGCGCCCTCCCGGGTGGCCGCAGATACGCAGTATTTT.

This clonotype was detected only a few times. The chain links TRBV25-1 to TRBJ1-4, with D possibly matching TRBD1 (6 bases). V was cut by 11 bases and J by 11 bases, with 21 bases left in between. The CDR3 is made up of 13 amino acids. Germline CDR1 is MGHDK and CDR2 is SYGVNS. Here the CDR3 DNA reads TGTGCCGCCCGGGGGGGGGCGAGCGGGAAACTGTTTTTT. Translating gives CAARGGASGKLFF.

This clonotype was seen a few times. The chain has TRBV25-1 and TRBJ1-1; tentatively, D is TRBD1 (5 bases). There are 13 residues in the CDR3. The V gene lost 6 bases and the J gene lost 1 base, with 9 bases spanning the gap. The germline gives CDR1 MGHDK, CDR2 SYGVNS. This CDR3 is CASSMTENTEAFF. The DNA for the CDR3 is TGTGCCAGCAGCATGACAGAGAACACTGAAGCTTTCTTT.

In regard to this clonotype: A read error may be the cause here, since a much bigger clone is one base away. V usage is TRBV5-5 and J usage is TRBJ2-5, with D tentatively TRBD1 (6 bases). Germline V gene lookup returns CDR1 SGHKS and CDR2 YYEKEE (reference sequence). Trimming stripped 3 bases from V and 11 bases from J, with 23 bases between. The CDR3 extends over 15 amino acids. The CDR3 DNA reads TGTGCCAGCAGCTCCGGACAGTATAGTAGCAATGAGCAGTACTTC. It yields the protein CASSSGQYSSNEQYF. Variable domain in full (rest from reference TRBV5-5 and TRBJ2-5): DAGVTQSPTHLIKTRGQQVTLRCSPISGHKSVSWYQQVLGQGPQFIFQYYEKEERGRGNFPDRFSARQFPNYSSELNVNALLLGDSALYLCASSSGQYSSNEQYFGPGTRLLVL.

This clonotype was detected a few times. The V call is TRBV14, the J call TRBJ1-1; D call uncertain. The V end was cut by 3 bases, the J end by 3 bases, with 8 bases between. This CDR3 has 13 residues. The germline gives CDR1 SGHDN, CDR2 FVKESK. This CDR3 is CASSHGRYTEAFF. CDR3 coding DNA: TGTGCCAGCAGCCACGGACGGTACACTGAAGCTTTCTTT.

The table lists this clonotype with a few counts. The chain has TRBV27 and TRBJ2-2; TRBD2 matches 8 bases. Germline loops: CDR1 MNHEY, CDR2 SMNVEV (reference sequence). This CDR3 region has 14 residues. The trim removed 6 bases at V and 6 bases at J, leaving 6 bases unmatched. The DNA of the CDR3 is TGTGCCAGCAGCCCCGACGGGGGGGCCGGGGAGCTGTTTTTT. It encodes CASSPDGGAGELFF.

Many counts were recorded for this clonotype. The chain joins TRBV6-6 to TRBJ2-6; no reliable D call. The germline CDR1 and CDR2 sequences are MNHNY and SVGAGI (reference sequence). The CDR3 length is 15 residues. Trimming left V 4 bases short and J 0 bases short, with 7 bases between. Here the CDR3 DNA reads TGTGCCAGCAGTTCCTCTGTCTCTGGGGCCAACGTCCTGACTTTC. It specifies CASSSSVSGANVLTF.

This clonotype appeared many times. J is TRBJ2-5 and V is TRBV7-9; unclear D gene. Trimming shortened V by 1 base and J by 2 bases, and 8 bases separated the two germline ends. This CDR3 contains 14 residues. Germline assignment: CDR1 SEHNR and CDR2 FQNEAQ (reference sequence). CDR3: CASSLEYGQETQYF. CDR3 sequence (DNA): TGTGCCAGCAGCTTAGAGTATGGACAAGAGACCCAGTACTTC.

Details on this clonotype: A read error may be the cause here, since a much bigger clone is one base away. V and J are TRBV9 and TRBJ2-5, with TRBD1 as a possible D gene (6 bases). V lost 0 bases, J lost 4 bases, and 13 bases lay in between. There are 15 residues in the CDR3. The germline V gene has CDR1 SGDLS and CDR2 YYNGEE. CDR3 DNA sequence: TGTGCCAGCAGCGTAGGGGGGACAAGGACAGAGACCCAGTACTTC. This sequence encodes CASSVGGTRTETQYF.

In its sample, this clonotype was seen many times. CDR3 sequence reads: CAWSVAGTNYGYTF. DNA for the CDR3: TGTGCCTGGAGTGTAGCCGGGACTAACTATGGCTACACCTTC. The rearrangement uses TRBV30 and TRBJ1-2; D ambiguous. There are 14 residues in the CDR3. In germline, CDR1 is GTSNPN, CDR2 SVGIG (reference sequence). Deletions cut 0 bases from V and 0 bases from J, with 8 bases between.

This clonotype was seen repeatedly, ten times or more. The V call is TRBV27, the J call TRBJ2-2; D is unclear. The germline CDR1 and CDR2 sequences are MNHEY and SMNVEV (reference sequence). The CDR3 spans 11 residues. Trimming took off 5 bases at V and 7 bases at J, with 5 bases between the two ends. In nucleotides, the CDR3 is TGTGCCAGCAGTCGATACGGGGAGCTGTTTTTT. The encoded protein is CASSRYGELFF.

This clonotype was observed at least ten times. The chain is built from TRBV21-1 and TRBJ2-7; the DNA was not used to check the table's D call, TRBD1. TRBV21-1 is a recognized pseudogene. The CDR3 runs 18 residues. The CDR3 DNA follows: TGTGCCAGCAGCGGCTTTCTCGTTCGGGGGGGCGCCGATAGCGAGCAGTACTTC. This translates into CASSGFLVRGGADSEQYF.

This clonotype came up a few times. This may be a read error: a much more frequent sequence differs by one nucleotide. This sequence joins TRBV24-1 and TRBJ2-7, with 8 bases lining up with TRBD2. J gave up 7 bases and V 6 bases, and 13 bases lay outside the gene matches. The CDR3 extends over 15 amino acids. Germline V gene sequence: CDR1 KGHDR, CDR2 SFDVKD. The CDR3 sequence: CATSSKDAGGNEQYF. For the CDR3, the DNA is TGTGCCACCAGTTCAAAGGACGCGGGGGGCAATGAGCAGTACTTC.

This clonotype has at least ten counts. The rearrangement uses TRBV27 and TRBJ2-1, with 8 bases aligning to TRBD2. V lost 7 bases, J lost 3 bases, and 5 bases stayed unmatched. The CDR3 totals 14 residues. Germline CDR1 MNHEY, CDR2 SMNVEV (reference sequence). CDR3 nucleotides: TGTGCCAGCATGCAGGCGGGGGGCTACAATGAGCAGTTCTTC. It yields the protein CASMQAGGYNEQFF.

This clonotype was seen at least ten times. The rearrangement uses TRBV20-1 and TRBJ1-2; 9 nucleotides agree with TRBD1. This CDR3 comprises 13 residues. V shed 7 bases and J 7 bases; nucleotides not matched to a gene: 10. Per the germline V gene, CDR1 is DFQATT and CDR2 is SNEGSKA (reference sequence). The CDR3 DNA follows: TGCAGTGGCATTACAGGGGGCGCGATTGGCTACACCTTC. Encoded protein: CSGITGGAIGYTF.

This clonotype has ten or more counts. The chain recombines TRBV6-6 with TRBJ1-2; D unclear. Trimming cost V 7 bases and J 5 bases, with 14 bases left between them. Germline lookup yields CDR1 MNHNY and CDR2 SVGAGI (reference sequence). The CDR3 runs to 13 residues. The CDR3 DNA sequence: TGTGCCAGCAACCCCGGGCTTGGGTATGGCTACACCTTC. Its protein product is CASNPGLGYGYTF.

The V call is TRBV5-1, the J call TRBJ1-2; 8 bases are shared with TRBD1. Per germline, CDR1 SGHRS and CDR2 YFSETQ. The CDR3 length is 15 residues. J gave up 6 bases and V 4 bases, and 11 bases lay outside the gene matches. The chain's CDR3 is CASSPTGVGGDGYTF. DNA of the CDR3: TGCGCCAGCAGCCCGACAGGGGTCGGAGGCGATGGCTACACCTTC. Using reference TRBV5-1 and TRBJ1-2 for the parts outside the CDR3, the full variable domain is KAGVTQTPRYLIKTRGQQVTLSCSPISGHRSVSWYQQTPGQGLQFLFEYFSETQRNKGNFPGRFSGRQFSNSRSEMNVSTLELGDSALYLCASSPTGVGGDGYTFGSGTRLTVV.

Concerning this clonotype: It may be a read error: a sequence one base away is much more abundant. This CDR3 is missing its conserved last phenylalanine or tryptophan, likely due to a read error. The chain has TRBV29-1 and TRBJ1-1; no firm D call. This CDR3 is built from 12 residues. Germline loops: CDR1 SQVTM, CDR2 ANQGSEA. V was cut by 4 bases and J by 0 bases, with 6 bases left in between. CDR3 protein: CSVGDMNTEAFY. In DNA, the CDR3 is TGCAGCGTTGGCGATATGAACACTGAAGCTTTCTAT.

The CDR3 DNA reads TGTGCCAGCAGCAACGGGGGGGTCAATCAGCCCCAGCATTTT. Amino acids: CASSNGGVNQPQHF. V usage is TRBV6-2 or TRBV6-3 and J usage is TRBJ1-5; D might be TRBD1 (5 bases). Deletions cut 6 bases from V and 3 bases from J, with 12 bases between. Germline lookup yields CDR1 MNHEY and CDR2 SVGEGT. The CDR3 runs 14 residues.

As to this clonotype: At one boundary the junction diverges from the germline segment, which might be a read error. The chain employs TRBV6-6 and TRBJ1-4; 11 bases are shared with TRBD1. Germline CDR1 reads MNHNY; CDR2 reads SVGAGI (reference sequence). This CDR3 contains 15 residues. DNA of the CDR3: TGTGCCGGCAGTTCCCCGGACAGGGGGCATGAAAAACTGTTTTTT. It translates to CAGSSPDRGHEKLFF.